These 18 T cell receptor beta chains came from one sample sequenced in a study of blood T cell repertoires in COVID-19. Generated by immunoSEQ multiplex PCR, the TCRdb table keeps only in-frame clones and is missing some. The sample includes 85,000 to 130,000 clones, roughly nine tenths of them seen just once. The sequenced material came from peripheral blood. Source of these receptors: a human donor in a cohort sampled during active COVID-19.

The genes are TRBV11-2 and TRBJ2-5; 8 nucleotides match TRBD2. The CDR3 extends over 17 amino acids. Germline V gene data show CDR1 as SGHAT and CDR2 as FQNNGV. Losses at the gene ends were 4 bases for V and 3 bases for J; bases not matched to a gene: 13. The chain's CDR3 is CASSSLPAGAREETQYF. CDR3 sequence (DNA): TGTGCCAGCAGCTCCCTCCCAGCGGGGGCCAGGGAAGAGACCCAGTACTTC.

V and J are TRBV4-2 and TRBJ1-4, with D possibly being TRBD1 (5 bases). Per germline, CDR1 LGHNA and CDR2 YNFKEQ. With 0 bases removed from V and 8 bases from J, the gap between germline ends came to 13 bases. The CDR3 length is 15 residues. CDR3 sequence (DNA): TGTGCCAGCAGCCAAGATTCGGGGGGTTGGGAAAAACTGTTTTTT. It yields the protein CASSQDSGGWEKLFF.

This sequence joins TRBV7-2 and TRBJ2-5; TRBD1 matches at 7 bases. CDR1 and CDR2 from the germline V gene are SGHTA and FQGNSA. This CDR3 region has 14 residues. V gave up 5 bases and J gave up 4 bases; unmatched junction bases: 7. For the CDR3, the DNA is TGTGCCAGCAGCCTCCAGGGGGTTTCAGAGACCCAGTACTTC. Translating gives CASSLQGVSETQYF.

This clone has a handful of counts. The V and J genes are TRBV7-2 and TRBJ2-7; 8 nucleotides align to TRBD2. After removal of 1 base from V and 4 bases from J, the junction contained 3 bases not matched to a gene. The CDR3 contains 14 residues. The germline V gene encodes CDR1 SGHTA and CDR2 FQGNSA. CDR3 in DNA: TGTGCCAGCAGCTTAGGGCCTAGCGGGTACGAGCAGTACTTC. Protein product: CASSLGPSGYEQYF.

J is TRBJ1-2 and V is TRBV13, with TRBD1 as a possible D gene (6 bases). The germline V and J ends were trimmed by 0 bases and 8 bases, with 10 bases remaining between them. The CDR3 is made up of 13 amino acids. Germline V gene lookup returns CDR1 PRHDT and CDR2 FYEKMQ (reference sequence). The CDR3 DNA is TGTGCCAGCAGCTTAGGCCCAGGGGTAGGCTACACCTTC. It codes for CASSLGPGVGYTF.

This clone occurred a few times. The genes are TRBV7-9 and TRBJ2-7; possibly TRBD1 for D (8 bases). CDR1 and CDR2 from the germline V gene are SEHNR and FQNEAQ (reference sequence). V was trimmed by 3 bases and J by 3 bases, leaving 24 bases between them. The CDR3 has 18 amino acids. CDR3 region: CASSFPPSGTGLIYEQYF. As DNA, the CDR3 is TGTGCCAGCAGCTTCCCCCCAAGCGGGACAGGTCTGATCTACGAGCAGTACTTC.

The table lists this clone with a count of one. This chain uses TRBV24-1 with TRBJ2-3; D possibly corresponds to TRBD1 (5 bases). V was pared by 3 bases and J by 4 bases, with 7 bases between. The CDR3 covers 13 residues. The V gene's germline CDR1 is KGHDR and CDR2 SFDVKD. CDR3 DNA sequence: TGTGCCACCAGTGATGGGGCCGCAGATACGCAGTATTTT. This translates into CATSDGAADTQYF.

This sequence joins TRBV11-2 and TRBJ2-2; D is unresolved. Trimming removed 4 bases from V and 1 base from J, with 13 bases in between. Germline V gene lookup returns CDR1 SGHAT and CDR2 FQNNGV. CDR3 length: 16 amino acids. In DNA, the CDR3 is TGTGCCAGCAGCTACCGGTTTCCCCAGAACACCGGGGAGCTGTTTTTT. It is translated as CASSYRFPQNTGELFF. Based on the CDR3 plus reference TRBV11-2 and TRBJ2-2, the full variable domain is EAGVAQSPRYKIIEKRQSVAFWCNPISGHATLYWYQQILGQGPKLLIQFQNNGVVDDSQLPKDRFSAERLKGVDSTLKIQPAKLEDSAVYLCASSYRFPQNTGELFFGEGSRLTVL.

V and J are TRBV28 and TRBJ2-5, with D tentatively TRBD2 (6 bases). CDR1 and CDR2 (germline): MDHEN, SYDVKM. The CDR3 is 14 residues long. Deletions cut 4 bases from V and 1 base from J, with 10 bases between. The CDR3 spells CASSSLAFQETQYF. The CDR3, as DNA: TGTGCCAGCAGTTCCCTAGCGTTCCAAGAGACCCAGTACTTC.

The rearrangement links TRBV7-4 to TRBJ1-5; D unresolved. Germline V gives CDR1 SGHVT, CDR2 SQSDAQ. V lost 3 bases and J lost 6, with 12 bases in between. The CDR3 covers 14 residues. CDR3 amino acids: CASSFGLECQPQHF. The CDR3 nucleotides are TGTGCCAGCAGCTTCGGCCTAGAGTGTCAGCCCCAGCATTTT. The full variable domain, in which reference TRBV7-4 and TRBJ1-5 provide the parts outside the CDR3, is GAGVSQSPRYKVAKRGRDVALRCDSISGHVTLYWYRQTLGQGSEVLTYSQSDAQRDKSGRPSGRFSAERPERSVSTLKIQRTEQGDSAVYLCASSFGLECQPQHFGDGTRLSIL.

This clone showed up just a few times. As DNA, the CDR3 is TGTGCCAGCAGTGGCGGGGTCTCCTACGAGCAGTACTTC. It codes for CASSGGVSYEQYF. The chain joins TRBV6-2 or TRBV6-3 to TRBJ2-7, with D possibly matching TRBD2 (6 bases). Trimming took off 5 bases at V and 0 bases at J, with 8 bases between the two ends. Looked up from germline, CDR1 is MNHEY and CDR2 is SVGEGT. The CDR3 covers 13 residues.

The genes are TRBV19 and TRBJ1-2; 12 bases fit TRBD1. Germline loops: CDR1 LNHDA, CDR2 SQIVND (reference sequence). The J segment lost 8 bases and the V segment lost 5 bases, leaving 6 bases of the junction unmatched. The CDR3 is 14 residues long. The CDR3 DNA reads as TGTGCCAGTAGTGCGAGGGACAGGGGGCACGGCTACACCTTC. It codes for CASSARDRGHGYTF.

The chain employs TRBV24-1 and TRBJ2-7; 7 bases match TRBD2. With V trimmed by 10 bases and J by 4 bases, 12 bases remained unmatched. Per the germline V gene, CDR1 is KGHDR and CDR2 is SFDVKD. There are 14 residues in the CDR3. The CDR3 loop reads CATISSGLLYEQYF. Written as DNA, the CDR3 is TGTGCCACTATTTCTAGCGGCCTCCTGTACGAGCAGTACTTC.

The V and J genes are TRBV5-1 and TRBJ2-7; 9 bases line up with TRBD2. The germline gives CDR1 SGHRS, CDR2 YFSETQ. The CDR3 consists of 16 residues. Trimming cost V 0 bases and J 3 bases; bases outside gene matches: 7. The CDR3 region is CASSLAPAGGGYEQYF. The CDR3 bases are TGCGCCAGCAGCTTGGCCCCGGCGGGGGGGGGCTACGAGCAGTACTTC.

The chain is built from TRBV5-8 and TRBJ2-3; the match to TRBD2 covers 8 bases. V trimming: 0 bases; J trimming: 13 bases; junction bases outside the gene matches: 10. CDR1 is SGHTS and CDR2 is YDEGEE in the germline V gene. The CDR3 length is 14 residues. The chain's CDR3 is CASSLAKLPGGEYF. The CDR3 DNA follows: TGTGCCAGCAGCTTGGCCAAGCTTCCGGGGGGGGAGTATTTT.

The chain carries TRBV2 and TRBJ2-1; TRBD1 matches 11 bases. Germline CDR1 SNHLY, CDR2 FYNNEI. The CDR3 covers 12 residues. CDR3 nucleotides: TGTGTTCAGCGGGGACAGGGGGGAGAGCAGTTCTTC. Translating gives CVQRGQGGEQFF.

V is TRBV19 and J is TRBJ2-3; 13 bases match TRBD2. The CDR3 is 15 residues long. Unmatched junction bases numbered 5, after V lost 5 bases and J lost 6 bases. Germline V gene sequence: CDR1 LNHDA, CDR2 SQIVND (reference sequence). CDR3 bases: TGTGCCAGTAGTCGACTAGCGGGGGGCAGGGATACGCAGTATTTT. Its translation is CASSRLAGGRDTQYF.

This rearrangement joins TRBV7-2 to TRBJ2-4; 8 nucleotides agree with TRBD2. The germline V gene encodes CDR1 SGHTA and CDR2 FQGNSA. The CDR3 is made up of 16 amino acids. V lost 5 bases, J lost 6 bases, and 12 bases stayed unmatched. This chain's CDR3 is CASSPRVGGALNIQYF. CDR3 DNA: TGTGCCAGCAGCCCCAGGGTCGGGGGGGCCTTAAACATTCAGTACTTC.